These 27 T cell receptor beta chains were all obtained from the same sample, sequenced in a study of control samples from healthy donors and cancer patients. The repertoire was sequenced with immunoSEQ multiplex PCR; TCRdb's copy has only in-frame clones and lacks some. This sample has over 80,000 clones; approximately 78% occur once, and the top ten carry 1.5% to 2.5%. Sequenced sample: blood. These receptors all stem from a man in his 60s in good health.

The count of this clone is one. J is TRBJ2-3 and V is TRBV12-3 or TRBV12-4; D gene unclear. Between the trimmed V and J ends, which lost 2 bases and 3 bases, there was a span of 3 bases. The CDR3 is 12 residues long. In nucleotides, the CDR3 is TGTGCCAGCAGTTTAAGGACAGATACGCAGTATTTT. Translation: CASSLRTDTQYF.

This clone appeared a few times. The chain has TRBV2 and TRBJ1-2; no clear D. Germline assignment: CDR1 SNHLY and CDR2 FYNNEI. V was trimmed by 6 bases and J by 4 bases, leaving 6 bases between them. This CDR3 has 11 residues. CDR3 amino acids: CASRISYGYTF. CDR3 sequence (DNA): TGTGCCAGCAGAATCAGCTATGGCTACACCTTC. The full variable domain, its missing parts supplied by reference TRBV2 and TRBJ1-2, is EPEVTQTPSHQVTQMGQEVILRCVPISNHLYFYWYRQILGQKVEFLVSFYNNEISEKSEIFDDQFSVERPDGSNFTLKIRSTKLEDSAMYFCASRISYGYTFGSGTRLTVV.

The CDR3 nucleotides are TGTGCCAGCAGCGCGGACAGAGGACAAGAGACCCAGTACTTC. This translates into CASSADRGQETQYF. This chain uses TRBV2 with TRBJ2-5, with a weak D call TRBD1 (6 bases). CDR1 is SNHLY and CDR2 is FYNNEI in the germline V gene. Between the trimmed V and J ends, which lost 6 bases and 2 bases, there was a span of 13 bases. The CDR3 runs to 14 residues.

CDR3 amino acids: CASSRTSSSYEQYF. The CDR3 DNA reads as TGTGCCAGCAGTCGGACCTCCAGCTCCTACGAGCAGTACTTC. The chain carries TRBV3-1 (or the pseudogene TRBV3-2) and TRBJ2-7, with D unclear. CDR3 length: 14 residues. Germline CDR1 and CDR2: LGHDT and YNNKEL (reference sequence). V was clipped by 6 bases and J by 0 bases, with 12 bases between them.

The V and J genes are TRBV7-9 and TRBJ1-3, with D perhaps matching TRBD1 (6 bases). CDR1 and CDR2 from the germline V gene are SEHNR and FQNEAQ (reference sequence). This CDR3 has 14 amino acids. Trimming stripped 4 bases from V and 2 bases from J, with 9 bases between. The CDR3 DNA is TGTGCCAGCAGCTACAGGGAAACTGGAAACACCATATATTTT. Its protein product is CASSYRETGNTIYF.

The chain couples TRBV5-4 to TRBJ1-6, with D hard to call. Germline-derived CDR1 and CDR2 are SGHNT and YYREEE (reference sequence). CDR3 size: 15 residues. Between the trimmed V and J ends, which lost 3 bases and 0 bases, there was a span of 7 bases. CDR3: CASSWGDSYNSPLHF. The CDR3 region has the DNA TGTGCCAGCAGCTGGGGAGACTCCTATAATTCACCCCTCCACTTT.

This clone was picked up one time. The chain links TRBV27 to TRBJ1-3; no clear D gene. This CDR3 comprises 15 residues. Deletions cut 6 bases from V and 2 bases from J, with 14 bases between. The V gene's germline CDR1 is MNHEY and CDR2 SMNVEV (reference sequence). CDR3 nucleotide sequence: TGTGCCAGCAGACTAGGAGGTAATACTGGAAACACCATATATTTT. Amino acids: CASRLGGNTGNTIYF.

The genes are TRBV6-5 and TRBJ1-2; D perhaps matches TRBD1 (6 bases). Germline values: CDR1 MNHEY, CDR2 SVGAGI. This CDR3 region has 15 residues. V lost 5 bases, J lost 3 bases, and 16 bases lay in between. The CDR3 loop reads CASSPTGRRYYGYTF. The DNA for the CDR3 is TGTGCCAGCAGTCCAACAGGGCGCCGGTACTATGGCTACACCTTC.

This chain uses TRBV28 with TRBJ1-5, with 10 bases lining up with TRBD1. The ends lost 5 bases at V and 6 bases at J; junction bases unmatched: 7. The CDR3 length is 15 residues. CDR1 and CDR2 from the germline V gene are MDHEN and SYDVKM. The CDR3 DNA is TGTGCCAGCAGTCTGACAGGGGGCGTAGGTCAGCCCCAGCATTTT. It encodes CASSLTGGVGQPQHF.

The chain has TRBV6-5 and TRBJ2-7; D not resolved. The CDR3 consists of 14 residues. Germline-derived CDR1 and CDR2 are MNHEY and SVGAGI. The V gene lost 6 bases and the J gene lost 2 bases, with 14 bases spanning the gap. The CDR3 DNA reads as TGTGCCAGCAGGCCCAGGAACCCTCCCTACGAGCAGTACTTC. Translation gives CASRPRNPPYEQYF.

The chain uses TRBV13 and TRBJ2-2; D is perhaps TRBD1 (6 bases). Germline CDR1 and CDR2: PRHDT and FYEKMQ (reference sequence). V lost 8 bases, J lost 7 bases, and 14 bases lay in between. There are 13 residues in the CDR3. The CDR3 reads CASRQARDGELFF. CDR3 in DNA: TGTGCCAGCCGACAGGCCCGGGACGGGGAGCTGTTTTTT.

The chain carries TRBV5-4 and TRBJ2-5, with D perhaps matching TRBD1 or TRBD2 (6 bases each). CDR1 and CDR2 (germline): SGHNT, YYREEE (reference sequence). Trimming took 5 bases from V and 7 from J, leaving 18 bases between them. This CDR3 contains 14 residues. The DNA of the CDR3 is TGTGCCAGCAGACCGGGGGCCGTCGAGGGGACCCAGTACTTC. This codes for CASRPGAVEGTQYF.

V is TRBV19 and J is TRBJ2-1; D is unresolved. Germline CDR1 and CDR2: LNHDA and SQIVND (reference sequence). The CDR3 extends over 12 amino acids. Deletions cut 4 bases from V and 10 bases from J, with 11 bases between. The CDR3 nucleotides are TGTGCCAGTAGTAACAAGGTGTGGGAGCAGTTCTTC. Translation gives CASSNKVWEQFF.

This clone has more than one count but fewer than ten. This chain uses TRBV7-2 with TRBJ2-1; 11 bases agree with TRBD2. Germline CDR1 reads SGHTA; CDR2 reads FQGNSA. The CDR3 spans 15 residues. The trim removed 3 bases at V and 9 bases at J, leaving 7 bases unmatched. CDR3 coding DNA: TGTGCCAGCAGCTTCGGCCTAGCGGGAGGAGGTGAGCAGTTCTTC. Translating it yields CASSFGLAGGGEQFF.

V and J are TRBV5-8 and TRBJ2-3, with TRBD1 as a possible D gene (5 bases). Germline V gives CDR1 SGHTS, CDR2 YDEGEE. V lost 0 bases and J lost 2, with 10 bases in between. The CDR3 is 15 amino acids. The CDR3 loop is CASSLAGHPTDTQYF. Written as DNA, the CDR3 is TGTGCCAGCAGCTTGGCCGGACACCCCACAGATACGCAGTATTTT.

This clone turned up a few times. DNA of the CDR3: TGTGCCAGCAGTGAGAGCGTTCGGGGCTACACCTTC. It is translated as CASSESVRGYTF. This chain connects TRBV2 to TRBJ1-2; D is unclear. The CDR3 totals 12 residues. Germline V lookup: CDR1 SNHLY, CDR2 FYNNEI. V lost 3 bases, J lost 8 bases, and 10 bases lay in between.

The V call is TRBV4-1, the J call TRBJ2-3, with TRBD2 matching over 10 bases. V lost 1 base and J lost 4; bases outside the gene matches: 5. CDR3 size: 16 residues. Germline CDR1 MGHRA, CDR2 YSYEKL. The CDR3 region is CASSQGLAGISDTQYF. The CDR3 DNA sequence: TGCGCCAGCAGCCAAGGACTAGCGGGTATCTCAGATACGCAGTATTTT.

The V gene is TRBV7-9, the J gene TRBJ1-2; 12 nucleotides agree with TRBD1. With 1 base clipped from V and 6 bases from J, the junction kept 6 bases outside the gene matches. The CDR3 contains 16 residues. Germline V CDR1 and CDR2: SEHNR, FQNEAQ (reference sequence). CDR3 in DNA: TGTGCCAGCAGCTTAGATGCCGGGACAGGGGGCGATGGCTACACCTTC. Its protein is CASSLDAGTGGDGYTF.

The chain combines TRBV6-6 with TRBJ1-1; D remains unclear. This CDR3 comprises 13 residues. Germline V gene lookup returns CDR1 MNHNY and CDR2 SVGAGI (reference sequence). Trimming cost V 0 bases and J 8 bases, with 10 bases left between them. The DNA for the CDR3 is TGTGCCAGCAGTTACTCTTCTGCAGTGGAAGCTTTCTTT. This translates into CASSYSSAVEAFF.

In its sample, this clone was seen a few times. The CDR3 sequence is CASSPSRDRGHGYTF. The CDR3 bases are TGTGCCAGCAGCCCCTCCCGGGACAGGGGGCATGGCTACACCTTC. V is TRBV7-6 and J is TRBJ1-2, with 12 bases that match TRBD1. Germline V gene lookup returns CDR1 SGHVS and CDR2 FNYEAQ. The CDR3 sequence is 15 residues long. With V trimmed by 5 bases and J by 6 bases, 7 bases remained unmatched.

The chain links TRBV2 to TRBJ1-3; TRBD1 matches at 10 bases. This CDR3 has 16 amino acids. Germline CDR1 reads SNHLY; CDR2 reads FYNNEI. Trimming took 5 bases from V and 4 from J; bases not matched to a gene: 8. CDR3 sequence (DNA): TGTGCCAGCAGTCAAACGACAGGGGGCACGGGAAACACCATATATTTT. This codes for CASSQTTGGTGNTIYF.

The chain has TRBV7-9 and TRBJ2-2, with D unclear. The ends were cut back, 2 bases at V and 6 bases at J, with 7 bases in the middle. Germline V gives CDR1 SEHNR, CDR2 FQNEAQ (reference sequence). The CDR3 extends over 13 amino acids. The CDR3 DNA is TGTGCCAGCAGCTTACAGTACGCCGGGGAGCTGTTTTTT. Its protein product is CASSLQYAGELFF.

Within the sample, this clone is medium-sized (0.01 to 0.1%). The rearrangement uses TRBV15 and TRBJ2-7, with D perhaps matching TRBD1 (6 bases). V lost 5 bases, J lost 5 bases, and 16 bases lay in between. The CDR3 loop spans 14 amino acids. Germline V gives CDR1 LNHNV, CDR2 YYDKDF (reference sequence). The CDR3 reads CATSPNREIHEQYF. The DNA for the CDR3 is TGTGCCACCAGCCCTAACAGGGAGATCCACGAGCAGTACTTC.

The chain has TRBV3-1 (or the pseudogene TRBV3-2) and TRBJ1-1; tentatively, D is TRBD1 (5 bases). Germline CDR1 is LGHDT and CDR2 is YNNKEL (reference sequence). The V end was cut by 6 bases, the J end by 0 bases, with 11 bases between. This CDR3 has 14 amino acids. CDR3 sequence: CASRPTEMNTEAFF. The DNA for the CDR3 is TGTGCCAGCAGACCGACAGAAATGAACACTGAAGCTTTCTTT.

The chain links TRBV6-4 to TRBJ2-1, with TRBD2 matching 11 bases. The CDR3 spans 18 residues. V gave up 5 bases and J gave up 3 bases; unmatched junction bases: 12. The germline V gene encodes CDR1 MRHNA and CDR2 SNTAGT. This CDR3 is CASSKLTLTSGSYNEQFF. DNA for the CDR3: TGTGCCAGCAGTAAACTCACCTTAACTAGCGGGAGCTACAATGAGCAGTTCTTC.

The chain links TRBV6-6 to TRBJ1-2; TRBD1 might be the D (5 bases). The CDR3 covers 14 residues. V lost 1 base and J 2 bases, leaving 8 bases between the germline ends. The V gene's germline CDR1 is MNHNY and CDR2 SVGAGI (reference sequence). The chain's CDR3 is CASSYYPGNYGYTF. CDR3 DNA: TGTGCCAGCAGTTACTATCCAGGGAACTATGGCTACACCTTC.

DNA for the CDR3: TGTGCCAGCAGCTTAGGGACAGGGGCCCGGGGAAACACCATATATTTT. It codes for CASSLGTGARGNTIYF. The V call is TRBV7-8, the J call TRBJ1-3; 9 positions agree with TRBD1. The CDR3 covers 16 residues. V was clipped by 1 base and J by 4 bases; unmatched bases: 5. The germline gives CDR1 SGHVS, CDR2 FQNEAQ.